This is a list of T cell receptor beta chains from one sample in a study of T cell responses to AZD1222 COVID-19 vaccine. The assay was immunoSEQ multiplex PCR, and TCRdb's table has in-frame clones only and misses some. The profile shows around 100,000 clones, around nine tenths of them singletons. The sample was peripheral blood, taken on day 0 of AZD1222 vaccination. These TCRs come from an adult in good health. The CDR3 runs from the conserved cysteine through the conserved F or W. Each record gives: V gene, J gene, CDR3 protein.

TRBV20-1,TRBJ2-7,CSASAPNYEQYF
TRBV11-2,TRBJ2-1,CASSYGQGARDEQFF
TRBV29-1,TRBJ1-1,CSSGQGAYTEAFF
TRBV6-5,TRBJ1-6,CATKGDSPLHF
TRBV5-4,TRBJ1-2,CASSLSQGQYGYTF
TRBV11-2,TRBJ1-4,CASSQDRRNEKLFF
TRBV5-8,TRBJ2-1,CASSPDRGRRNEQFF
TRBV5-4,TRBJ1-2,CASSLVQDYGYTF
TRBV20-1,TRBJ1-1,CSAYKGTEAFF
TRBV15,TRBJ1-1,CATSRDWANTEAFF
TRBV5-1,TRBJ1-2,CASSLGGFNYGYTF
TRBV28,TRBJ2-3,CASRAEGLSADTQYF
TRBV27,TRBJ2-3,CAIAGGGAGTDTQYF
TRBV11-3,TRBJ2-1,CASSLGPRANNEQFF
TRBV18,TRBJ2-5,CASSPQGIQETQYF
TRBV19,TRBJ2-2,CASSIGTSGPTGELFF
TRBV28,TRBJ2-7,CASSLSGPEQYF
TRBV11-1,TRBJ2-2,CASSTEGNTGELFF
TRBV29-1,TRBJ2-1,CSAGQGVNEQFF
TRBV7-6,TRBJ1-5,CASSLTRGGRGNQPQHF
TRBV6-2/TRBV6-3,TRBJ1-1,CASSRKHEAFF
TRBV21-1,TRBJ2-7,CASSKWDITHEQYF
TRBV20-1,TRBJ2-1,CSASTSVDEQFF
TRBV6-5,TRBJ1-5,CASSFDRGGNQPQHF
TRBV4-2,TRBJ2-7,CASSPGAARNLGEQYF
TRBV28,TRBJ1-6,CASSAGQGTSAHSPLHF
TRBV3-1/TRBV3-2,TRBJ1-6,CASSQEWVGTVNSPLHF
TRBV25-1,TRBJ2-7,CASSGGTLREQYF
TRBV5-1,TRBJ2-3,CASSSVGPVTHTQYF
TRBV6-2/TRBV6-3,TRBJ1-1,CASSYRRGPMNTEAFF
TRBV9,TRBJ1-1,CASSFSSGNTEAFF
TRBV4-1,TRBJ1-2,CASSQYGDYGYTF
TRBV7-2,TRBJ1-1,CASSLKDREVSEAFF
TRBV29-1,TRBJ1-1,CSVVGPMNTEAFF
TRBV19,TRBJ2-2,CASSFLGAGTGELFF
TRBV19,TRBJ2-1,CASSDLAGGYNEQFF